A single sample gave rise to the 6 T cell receptor beta chains below, sequenced in a study of CD8+ T cells in alopecia areata. Treatment defined: oral pan-JAK inhibitor, 5-10 mg twice daily. Extraction and reverse transcription of RNA yielded cDNA as the sequencing template. Profiling relied on immunoSEQ multiplex PCR, and the TCRdb table lists in-frame clones only, not all of them. Of under 200,000 clones detected, around three fifths appear once; the ten largest clones hold around 0.9%. This specimen was CD4+ T cells sorted from blood, taken at week 4, from a patient treated with tofacitinib. The origin of the receptors is a human donor with alopecia areata.

The rearrangement uses TRBV29-1 and TRBJ1-2; 7 bases align to TRBD1. CDR1 SQVTM and CDR2 ANQGSEA come from the germline V gene. This CDR3 is 13 amino acids long. With V trimmed by 7 bases and J by 3 bases, 8 bases remained unmatched. CDR3 in DNA: TGCAGCGGACTCCGACAGGGTGACTATGGCTACACCTTC. Its protein product is CSGLRQGDYGYTF.

V gene TRBV7-3 combines with J gene TRBJ2-1, with TRBD1 identical over 8 bases. The CDR3 runs 14 residues. V lost 2 bases to trimming and J lost 4 bases; unmatched junction nucleotides: 1. In germline, CDR1 is SGHTA, CDR2 FQGTGA. CDR3 sequence reads: CASSLGQGYNEQFF. The DNA for the CDR3 is TGTGCCAGCAGCTTAGGACAGGGATACAATGAGCAGTTCTTC.

The chain recombines TRBV10-3 with TRBJ1-3; 10 bases fit TRBD1. The CDR3 contains 14 residues. The germline gives CDR1 ENHRY, CDR2 SYGVKD. Losses at the gene ends were 10 bases for V and 0 bases for J; bases not matched to a gene: 3. CDR3 protein: CATDRGLSGNTIYF. Written as DNA, the CDR3 is TGTGCCACAGACAGGGGGCTCTCTGGAAACACCATATATTTT.

J is TRBJ1-4 and V is TRBV2, with TRBD1 as a possible D gene (5 bases). This CDR3 comprises 13 residues. From germline, CDR1 is SNHLY and CDR2 FYNNEI. Trimming took off 4 bases at V and 8 bases at J, with 11 bases between the two ends. The CDR3 DNA reads as TGTGCCAGCAGTGGCGAGACAGCAGAAAAACTGTTTTTT. Translated: CASSGETAEKLFF.

V and J are TRBV30 and TRBJ2-7; D assignment may be TRBD1 or TRBD2 (5 bases each). CDR1 is GTSNPN, CDR2 SVGIG, per germline (reference sequence). The length of the CDR3 is 12 residues. Trimming stripped 8 bases from V and 3 bases from J, with 14 bases between. This CDR3 reads CAAPGPYYEQYF. In nucleotides, the CDR3 is TGTGCCGCACCGGGACCTTACTACGAGCAGTACTTC.

The genes are TRBV29-1 and TRBJ1-1; no reliable D call. CDR3 length equals 12 residues. Germline CDR1 and CDR2: SQVTM and ANQGSEA. The V and J ends lost 4 bases and 7 bases respectively, with 13 bases between them. The CDR3 bases are TGCAGCGTTGTAGGCCCTAGTATTGAAGCTTTCTTT. It specifies CSVVGPSIEAFF.